Described below is a single T cell receptor (beta chain) sequence and its context. Its target is unknown. This record comes from a study of cytomegalovirus exposure and HLA in healthy donors. Study-wide background: Early on, a data release was issued that held tens of millions of unique TCRs from HLA-typed donors. Findings and caveats of the study: Later analysis indicated greater clonal expansion among HLA-associated TCR beta chains than among equally common other chains. Owing to their indistinguishability, certain V segments, notably TRBV6-2 and TRBV6-3, were excluded.

CDR1 and CDR2 from the germline V gene are GTSNPN and SVGIG (reference sequence). V lost 1 base and J 6 bases, leaving 10 bases between the germline ends. The CDR3 runs to 13 residues. The PCR had 60 Vbeta and 13 Jbeta primers. Original processing methods: Unique TCR beta chains numbered about 72 million in a later analysis, with around 12 million shared. TCRdb's table, derived via immunoSEQ multiplex PCR, lists solely in-frame clones and lacks some. The V and J calls and the clone size are those of that table, but D and trimming were determined from the DNA. The sample table includes 130,000 or so clones.

The V call is TRBV30, the J call TRBJ1-5; no clear D. The sequence was collected from a woman between 18 and 30 years old in good health and CMV-seronegative. The sequencing input was PBMCs. CDR3 protein: CAWSAGEGQPQHF. Here the CDR3 DNA reads TGTGCCTGGAGTGCCGGGGAAGGTCAGCCCCAGCATTTT.